This TCR beta chain was captured in a study of T cell changes during pregnancy in multiple sclerosis (dated by TCRdb to the late 2010s). Broadly, across the study: The study examined how the T cell repertoire changed over the course of pregnancy in women with multiple sclerosis.

Details on this clone: Its antigen remains unidentified. No clone much larger than this one lies a single base away; base qualities are absent.

Library preparation employed the immunoSEQ multiplex PCR assay. TCRdb retrieved this table from immuneACCESS and kept in-frame rearrangements only. Not all clones are present; in checked studies, unresolved V genes account for under half, and no reason is known for the remainder. Here the sample has 30,000 to 40,000 clones; about 90% occur a single time. Approximately 2.6% of the sample comes from the top ten. The CDR3 spans 17 residues, from the cysteine through the phenylalanine. Only the CDR3 DNA stays, 51 bases, in frame from base 1. Relative to germline, V is 5 bases shorter and J is 0 bases shorter, with 17 bases between their ends. Taken from the germline V gene, the CDR1 and CDR2 loops are SNHLY and FYNNEI.

In this chain, TRBV2 is recombined with TRBJ1-5; tentative D gene TRBD1, with 5 bases matching. Source: CD4+ T cells from peripheral blood mononuclear cells, taken in the third trimester of pregnancy. The origin of this receptor is a female donor in good health, enrolled as a control in a pregnancy study. Read as DNA, the sequence is TGTGCCAGCAGTAAGGTCGGGGGATCATATAGCAATCAGCCCCAGCATTTT. Protein translation: CASSKVGGSYSNQPQHF.